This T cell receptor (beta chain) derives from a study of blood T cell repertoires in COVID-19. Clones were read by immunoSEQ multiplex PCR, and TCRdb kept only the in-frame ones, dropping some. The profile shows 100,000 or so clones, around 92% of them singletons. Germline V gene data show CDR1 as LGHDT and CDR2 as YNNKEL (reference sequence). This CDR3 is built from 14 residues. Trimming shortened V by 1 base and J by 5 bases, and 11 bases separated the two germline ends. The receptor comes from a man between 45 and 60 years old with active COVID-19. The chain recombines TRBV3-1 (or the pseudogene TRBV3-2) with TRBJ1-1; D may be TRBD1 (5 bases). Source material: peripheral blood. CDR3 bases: TGTGCCAGCAGCCAAGGGTGGGGGGGGACTGAAGCTTTCTTT. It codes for CASSQGWGGTEAFF.